These 29 T cell receptor beta chains were sequenced from one sample in a study of blood T cell repertoires in COVID-19. Profiling relied on immunoSEQ multiplex PCR, and the TCRdb table lists in-frame clones only, not all of them. The data hold a few hundred thousand clones, with about 90% observed a single time. The sequencing input was peripheral blood. Every receptor here comes from a woman aged 25 to 39 with COVID-19, enrolled during active disease.

A few counts support this clone. V and J are TRBV9 and TRBJ2-2; 11 nucleotides align to TRBD2. The CDR3 extends over 16 amino acids. Germline V lookup: CDR1 SGDLS, CDR2 YYNGEE. V was clipped by 2 bases and J by 4 bases; unmatched bases: 4. The CDR3 DNA reads as TGTGCCAGCAGCGTTAGCGGGGGGGCCGCCACCGGGGAGCTGTTTTTT. This translates into CASSVSGGAATGELFF.

V is TRBV27 and J is TRBJ1-2; 8 nucleotides align to TRBD1. V was pared by 0 bases and J by 8 bases, with 5 bases of the junction left unmatched. This CDR3 is 14 amino acids long. Germline V gene lookup returns CDR1 MNHEY and CDR2 SMNVEV (reference sequence). Here the CDR3 DNA reads TGTGCCAGCAGTTTATCTGTCCAGGGGGCGGGCTACACCTTC. It yields the protein CASSLSVQGAGYTF.

A note on this clone: Relative to the germline gene, one junction end is altered; a read error may explain this. The chain recombines TRBV19 with TRBJ2-5, with 12 bases fitting TRBD1. Germline V lookup: CDR1 LNHDA, CDR2 SQIVND (reference sequence). The CDR3 runs to 13 residues. The CDR3 nucleotides are TGTGCCAGTAGTACCGGGACAGGGGGCAGGGCGGACTTC. Translated, it gives CASSTGTGGRADF. Together with reference TRBV19 and TRBJ2-5, the CDR3 gives the full variable domain: DGGITQSPKYLFRKEGQNVTLSCEQNLNHDAMYWYRQDPGQGLRLIYYSQIVNDFQKGDIAEGYSVSREKKESFPLTVTSAQKNPTAFYLCASSTGTGGRADFGPGTRLLVL.

The chain couples TRBV6-2 or TRBV6-3 to TRBJ2-7; 8 bases fit TRBD1. V trimming: 2 bases; J trimming: 3 bases; junction bases outside the gene matches: 9. Germline V lookup: CDR1 MNHEY, CDR2 SVGEGT. The CDR3 totals 16 residues. The CDR3 nucleotides read TGTGCCAGCAGTTACGGGGTTGATGGACAGGGCTACGAGCAGTACTTC. It yields the protein CASSYGVDGQGYEQYF.

The chain uses TRBV2 and TRBJ1-1; TRBD1 matches 10 bases. The CDR3 loop spans 13 amino acids. Germline V gives CDR1 SNHLY, CDR2 FYNNEI. V gave up 6 bases and J gave up 7 bases; unmatched junction bases: 5. CDR3 residues: CASSRQGAGEAFF. The DNA of the CDR3 is TGTGCCAGCAGCCGACAGGGGGCAGGTGAAGCTTTCTTT. The variable domain in full, completed from reference TRBV2 and TRBJ1-1, reads EPEVTQTPSHQVTQMGQEVILRCVPISNHLYFYWYRQILGQKVEFLVSFYNNEISEKSEIFDDQFSVERPDGSNFTLKIRSTKLEDSAMYFCASSRQGAGEAFFGQGTRLTVV.

The CDR3 reads CASSYFGRSYEQYF. The CDR3 bases are TGTGCCAGCAGTTACTTTGGCAGATCCTACGAGCAGTACTTC. The rearrangement joins TRBV6-2 or TRBV6-3 to TRBJ2-7; D remains ambiguous. CDR1 is MNHEY, CDR2 SVGEGT, per germline. The length of the CDR3 is 14 residues. The germline V and J ends were trimmed by 1 base and 1 base, with 8 bases remaining between them.

The chain recombines TRBV10-3 with TRBJ2-3; D gene unclear. Germline values: CDR1 ENHRY, CDR2 SYGVKD. V was shortened by 0 bases and J by 5 bases, with 6 bases between the two germline ends. This CDR3 is 13 amino acids long. The CDR3 sequence is CAISESGRDTQYF. As DNA, the CDR3 is TGTGCCATCAGTGAGTCGGGCAGAGATACGCAGTATTTT.

V gene TRBV14 combines with J gene TRBJ1-2, with a possible D match to TRBD1 (6 bases). The CDR3 totals 14 residues. Between the trimmed V and J ends, which lost 1 base and 6 bases, there was a span of 12 bases. Germline V gene sequence: CDR1 SGHDN, CDR2 FVKESK. Here the CDR3 reads CASSQAGHGDGYTF. As DNA, the CDR3 is TGTGCCAGCAGCCAAGCGGGACACGGCGATGGCTACACCTTC.

The gene calls are TRBV29-1 and TRBJ1-2; D unclear. Trimming cost V 3 bases and J 0 bases, with 11 bases left between them. This CDR3 has 14 amino acids. Per the germline V gene, CDR1 is SQVTM and CDR2 is ANQGSEA. CDR3 in amino acids: CSVDLRDANYGYTF. Here the CDR3 DNA reads TGCAGCGTTGATTTACGGGATGCTAACTATGGCTACACCTTC. Supplemented by reference TRBV29-1 and TRBJ1-2, the full variable domain reads SAVISQKPSRDICQRGTSLTIQCQVDSQVTMMFWYRQQPGQSLTLIATANQGSEATYESGFVIDKFPISRPNLTFSTLTVSNMSPEDSSIYLCSVDLRDANYGYTFGSGTRLTVV.

The V gene is TRBV7-6, the J gene TRBJ2-3; perhaps TRBD2 as D (6 bases). Germline-derived CDR1 and CDR2 are SGHVS and FNYEAQ. The CDR3 is made up of 16 amino acids. The V end was cut by 4 bases, the J end by 5 bases, with 19 bases between. CDR3 DNA sequence: TGTGCCAGCAGCTCTCGAACCGGGACTCGGAGAGATACGCAGTATTTT. Translated, it gives CASSSRTGTRRDTQYF.

This clone has only one observation. The chain links TRBV5-4 to TRBJ1-2, with 7 positions matching TRBD1. The CDR3 length is 16 residues. Germline CDR1 is SGHNT and CDR2 is YYREEE (reference sequence). Germline trimming cut 4 bases from V and 3 bases from J; bases unmatched to any gene: 12. CDR3 sequence reads: CASSPGTAHRDYGYTF. The CDR3 DNA follows: TGTGCCAGCAGCCCAGGGACAGCTCATAGAGACTATGGCTACACCTTC.

The chain carries TRBV6-6 and TRBJ2-7, with D possibly TRBD1 on 6 matching bases. V was shortened by 5 bases and J by 2 bases, with 10 bases between the two germline ends. The CDR3 has 13 residues. Germline lookup yields CDR1 MNHNY and CDR2 SVGAGI (reference sequence). CDR3 in amino acids: CASSRDIAYEQYV. CDR3 sequence (DNA): TGTGCCAGCAGTCGGGACATTGCCTACGAGCAGTACGTC.

The J gene is TRBJ2-3, the V gene TRBV6-5; 10 bases fit TRBD2. J was trimmed by 4 bases and V by 11 bases; bases with no gene match: 12. This CDR3 spans 15 amino acids. Germline V gene lookup returns CDR1 MNHEY and CDR2 SVGAGI. The CDR3 sequence is CAASEASGGPDTQYF. The CDR3 DNA sequence: TGTGCCGCCTCTGAGGCTAGCGGGGGCCCAGATACGCAGTATTTT.

This clone was seen more than once but under ten times. This chain links TRBV27 with TRBJ2-3; 11 bases are shared with TRBD2. V lost 3 bases to trimming and J lost 4 bases; unmatched junction nucleotides: 9. CDR1 MNHEY and CDR2 SMNVEV come from the germline V gene (reference sequence). The CDR3 totals 17 residues. This CDR3 is CASSFGGSGGAPDTQYF. The CDR3 DNA sequence: TGTGCCAGCAGTTTTGGGGGTAGCGGGGGGGCGCCAGATACGCAGTATTTT.

V and J are TRBV5-1 and TRBJ1-6; D is possibly TRBD1 (5 bases). CDR3 length: 16 residues. Germline V gene data show CDR1 as SGHRS and CDR2 as YFSETQ. Trimming removed 0 bases from V and 10 bases from J, with 17 bases in between. The CDR3 protein is CASSLGRGLSESPLHF. CDR3 DNA: TGCGCCAGCAGCTTGGGTAGGGGCTTGAGCGAATCACCCCTCCACTTT.

The rearrangement uses TRBV4-1 and TRBJ1-5; no definite D call. V was cut by 0 bases and J by 3 bases, with 12 bases left in between. Per germline, CDR1 MGHRA and CDR2 YSYEKL. CDR3 length: 16 residues. CDR3 DNA sequence: TGCGCCAGCAGCCAAGATAGAGGAACTTCCAATCAGCCCCAGCATTTT. It yields the protein CASSQDRGTSNQPQHF.

The rearrangement joins TRBV28 to TRBJ2-7; 8 nucleotides match TRBD1. This CDR3 is built from 14 residues. V lost 3 bases, J lost 0 bases, and 1 base stayed unmatched. CDR1 is MDHEN, CDR2 SYDVKM, per germline. CDR3 protein: CASSLDRVSYEQYV. The CDR3 DNA reads TGTGCCAGCAGTTTGGACAGGGTCTCCTACGAGCAGTACGTC.

This chain's CDR3 is CASSQADRVNEQFF. CDR3 in DNA: TGCGCCAGCAGCCAAGCAGACAGGGTCAATGAGCAGTTCTTC. The chain is built from TRBV4-3 and TRBJ2-1, with 7 nucleotides matching TRBD1. Germline values: CDR1 LGHNA, CDR2 YSLEER. Unmatched junction bases numbered 3, after V lost 1 base and J lost 6 bases. The CDR3 loop spans 14 amino acids.

The rearrangement links TRBV19 to TRBJ1-1; 11 nucleotides line up with TRBD1. This CDR3 has 18 residues. V lost 2 bases and J lost 9; bases outside the gene matches: 17. Germline values: CDR1 LNHDA, CDR2 SQIVND (reference sequence). CDR3 loop: CASSIFSPGQGVRNKAFF. In DNA, the CDR3 is TGTGCCAGTAGTATATTCTCCCCGGGACAGGGGGTACGAAACAAAGCTTTCTTT.

This clone occurred once. The genes are TRBV11-3 and TRBJ1-6; no firm D call. V was cut by 5 bases and J by 7 bases, with 15 bases left in between. CDR1 and CDR2 from the germline V gene are SGHNT and YENEEA. There are 15 residues in the CDR3. CDR3 loop: CASSTRTGGNSPLHF. CDR3 nucleotides: TGTGCCAGCAGCACCCGGACCGGAGGGAATTCACCCCTCCACTTT.

V gene TRBV9 combines with J gene TRBJ1-6, with D unresolved. Per germline, CDR1 SGDLS and CDR2 YYNGEE. The CDR3 is made up of 14 amino acids. V lost 0 bases to trimming and J lost 4 bases, with 5 bases between them. The CDR3 region has the DNA TGTGCCAGCAGCGTAGGGGCGTATAATTCACCCCTCCACTTT. This codes for CASSVGAYNSPLHF.

The chain recombines TRBV28 with TRBJ2-3; 14 nucleotides align to TRBD2. The CDR3 runs to 16 residues. The germline V gene has CDR1 MDHEN and CDR2 SYDVKM. V gave up 6 bases and J gave up 6 bases; unmatched junction bases: 8. DNA for the CDR3: TGTGCCAGCAGCCCACGACTAGCGGGGGGGCTCGATACGCAGTATTTT. Amino acids: CASSPRLAGGLDTQYF.

This clone appeared a few times. The rearrangement joins TRBV4-2 to TRBJ1-3; D possibly corresponds to TRBD1 (6 bases). V lost 5 bases and J lost 4, with 12 bases in between. This CDR3 is built from 14 residues. Germline assignment: CDR1 LGHNA and CDR2 YNFKEQ. The chain's CDR3 is CASSVQGLGNTIYF. Here the CDR3 DNA reads TGTGCCAGCAGCGTACAGGGCTTGGGAAACACCATATATTTT.

The CDR3 nucleotides read TGTGCCAGCAGCGCCTCCCCCGGGGATTCACCCCTCCACTTT. Encoded protein: CASSASPGDSPLHF. The rearrangement uses TRBV9 and TRBJ1-6; D unclear. Trimming removed 3 bases from V and 8 bases from J, with 12 bases in between. Germline CDR1 and CDR2: SGDLS and YYNGEE. The CDR3 has 14 residues. The full variable domain, rest sourced from reference TRBV9 and TRBJ1-6, is DSGVTQTPKHLITATGQRVTLRCSPRSGDLSVYWYQQSLDQGLQFLIQYYNGEERAKGNILERFSAQQFPDLHSELNLSSLELGDSALYFCASSASPGDSPLHFGNGTRLTVT.

This rearrangement joins TRBV28 to TRBJ1-2; D gene unclear. With 8 bases removed from V and 8 bases from J, the gap between germline ends came to 18 bases. The germline gives CDR1 MDHEN, CDR2 SYDVKM. The CDR3 length is 13 residues. Written as DNA, the CDR3 is TGTGCCAGCGAGCGGACCTTACGGAGGGGCTACACCTTC. Residues: CASERTLRRGYTF.

CDR3 region: CASRATGPGYTF. CDR3 bases: TGTGCCAGCAGGGCGACAGGCCCCGGCTACACCTTC. The genes are TRBV2 and TRBJ1-2; TRBD1 might be the D (6 bases). Trimming took off 6 bases at V and 8 bases at J, with 13 bases between the two ends. CDR1 is SNHLY, CDR2 FYNNEI, per germline. The CDR3 totals 12 residues.

CDR3 coding DNA: TGTGCCAGCAGCCACCCGGGACTGATAGGCGGCTACACCTTC. Its protein product is CASSHPGLIGGYTF. This chain connects TRBV7-9 to TRBJ1-2; a possible D gene is TRBD1 (5 bases). Germline V lookup: CDR1 SEHNR, CDR2 FQNEAQ (reference sequence). The germline V and J ends were trimmed by 5 bases and 8 bases, with 18 bases remaining between them. This CDR3 has 14 amino acids.

The chain recombines TRBV11-2 with TRBJ1-4; 9 bases fit TRBD1. This CDR3 spans 15 amino acids. Germline loops: CDR1 SGHAT, CDR2 FQNNGV. Trimming cost V 3 bases and J 8 bases; bases outside gene matches: 7. The CDR3 spells CASSFGTGMGEKLFF. CDR3 DNA: TGTGCCAGCAGCTTCGGGACAGGGATGGGAGAAAAACTGTTTTTT.

The chain joins TRBV24-1 to TRBJ1-3; no firm D call. The V and J ends lost 3 bases and 4 bases respectively, with 6 bases between them. CDR3 length equals 13 residues. The germline V gene encodes CDR1 KGHDR and CDR2 SFDVKD. The CDR3 protein is CATSDRTGNTIYF. The CDR3 DNA is TGTGCCACCAGTGATCGTACAGGAAACACCATATATTTT.